These 27 T cell receptor beta chains share one sample of origin, sequenced in a study of cytomegalovirus exposure and HLA in healthy donors. The repertoire was sequenced with immunoSEQ multiplex PCR; TCRdb's copy has only in-frame clones and lacks some. The sample lists around 250,000 clones; 85% to 90% were seen once. The source material was PBMCs. The receptors come from a woman aged 18-29 years in good health and CMV-seronegative.

The chain carries TRBV4-1 and TRBJ2-3, with 9 bases identical to TRBD2. In germline, CDR1 is MGHRA, CDR2 YSYEKL. The V gene end was trimmed by 4 bases and the J gene end by 4 bases; junction bases not matched to a gene: 12. This CDR3 has 17 residues. The CDR3 DNA reads TGCGCCAGCAGCCCCCCCCTTTCGGCTAGCGGGGCAGATACGCAGTATTTT. Its protein is CASSPPLSASGADTQYF.

This clone was observed a single time. The chain carries TRBV28 and TRBJ1-2, with D hard to call. Germline CDR1 MDHEN, CDR2 SYDVKM. Deletions cut 1 base from V and 5 bases from J, with 8 bases between. CDR3 length equals 13 residues. CDR3 DNA: TGTGCCAGCAGTTTATCAGGCCATTATGGCTACACCTTC. This encodes CASSLSGHYGYTF.

The chain combines TRBV5-5 with TRBJ1-2; 7 bases map to TRBD1. The CDR3 runs to 14 residues. Unmatched junction bases numbered 7, after V lost 2 bases and J lost 6 bases. Looked up from germline, CDR1 is SGHKS and CDR2 is YYEKEE (reference sequence). The CDR3 coding sequence is TGTGCCAGCAGCTTAGCCGACAGGGAGGATGGCTACACCTTC. The encoded protein is CASSLADREDGYTF.

The genes are TRBV11-2 and TRBJ1-1; a weak D match, TRBD1 (5 bases). This CDR3 spans 13 amino acids. The germline V gene has CDR1 SGHAT and CDR2 FQNNGV. Trimming removed 5 bases at V and 8 bases at J, with 15 bases between. CDR3 nucleotide sequence: TGTGCCAGCAGCCCGCTGTCGGGGGGAGAAGCTTTCTTT. This codes for CASSPLSGGEAFF.

V is TRBV5-1 and J is TRBJ2-1; 8 positions match TRBD2. Germline CDR1 reads SGHRS; CDR2 reads YFSETQ. This CDR3 region has 16 residues. V shed 2 bases, J shed 0 bases, and the junction held 4 bases outside the gene matches. For the CDR3, the DNA is TGCGCCAGCAGCTTTAGCGGGGATAGCTCCTACAATGAGCAGTTCTTC. Translated, it gives CASSFSGDSSYNEQFF.

This chain connects TRBV10-1 to TRBJ2-3, with TRBD2 identical over 15 bases. CDR1 and CDR2 (germline): WNHNN, SYGVQD (reference sequence). J lost 4 bases, V lost 8 bases, and 4 bases had no gene match. CDR3 size: 15 residues. CDR3 bases: TGCGCCAGCGGACTAGCGGGGGGGCCTCCAGATACGCAGTATTTT. Amino acid sequence: CASGLAGGPPDTQYF.

CDR3 nucleotides: TGTGCCAGCAGCCCCAGCCCAGGGGTAGGGACTGAAGCTTTCTTT. The encoded protein is CASSPSPGVGTEAFF. V gene TRBV7-9 combines with J gene TRBJ1-1; a possible D gene is TRBD1 (6 bases). This CDR3 is 15 amino acids long. Trimming pared 5 bases from V and 5 bases from J, leaving 18 bases between. CDR1 and CDR2 (germline): SEHNR, FQNEAQ (reference sequence). The full variable domain, rest sourced from reference TRBV7-9 and TRBJ1-1, is DTGVSQNPRHKITKRGQNVTFRCDPISEHNRLYWYRQTLGQGPEFLTYFQNEAQLEKSRLLSDRFSAERPKGSFSTLEIQRTEQGDSAMYLCASSPSPGVGTEAFFGQGTRLTVV.

This clone came up once. The CDR3 nucleotides read TGCGCCAGCAGCGACCGGGACTCTTCCTACGAGCAGTACTTC. Protein: CASSDRDSSYEQYF. V and J are TRBV4-3 and TRBJ2-7, with D perhaps matching TRBD2 (6 bases). Germline lookup yields CDR1 LGHNA and CDR2 YSLEER. Trimming removed 5 bases from V and 1 base from J, with 12 bases in between. The CDR3 is 14 residues long.

This sequence joins TRBV19 and TRBJ2-7, with 8 nucleotides matching TRBD1. Germline assignment: CDR1 LNHDA and CDR2 SQIVND (reference sequence). V shed 4 bases and J 1 base; nucleotides not matched to a gene: 6. This CDR3 region has 15 residues. CDR3 DNA: TGTGCCAGTAGTACAGACAGGGGTGATTCCTACGAGCAGTACTTC. It translates to CASSTDRGDSYEQYF.

The chain employs TRBV7-9 and TRBJ1-2; no clear D. The germline V gene has CDR1 SEHNR and CDR2 FQNEAQ (reference sequence). There are 11 residues in the CDR3. V lost 5 bases to trimming and J lost 13 bases, with 14 bases between them. The DNA for the CDR3 is TGTGCCAGCAGCGCTGACTTCTCCCCCACCTTC. Translating it yields CASSADFSPTF.

J is TRBJ2-2 and V is TRBV6-1, with 8 bases aligning to TRBD1. The CDR3 contains 14 residues. From germline, CDR1 is MNHNS and CDR2 SASEGT. The junction had 4 bases not matched to a gene; V was cut back by 5 bases and J by 5 bases. CDR3 sequence: CASSPRTGTGELFF. The CDR3 bases are TGTGCCAGCAGTCCCCGGACAGGGACCGGGGAGCTGTTTTTT.

The V and J genes are TRBV6-6 and TRBJ2-2; D ambiguous. The CDR3 length is 12 residues. Deletions cut 6 bases from V and 1 base from J, with 3 bases between. Germline-derived CDR1 and CDR2 are MNHNY and SVGAGI (reference sequence). The CDR3 sequence is CASSRNTGELFF. Here the CDR3 DNA reads TGTGCCAGCAGCCGGAACACCGGGGAGCTGTTTTTT.

The chain uses TRBV28 and TRBJ1-5; 7 nucleotides line up with TRBD1. In germline, CDR1 is MDHEN, CDR2 SYDVKM. With 3 bases clipped from V and 0 bases from J, the junction kept 14 bases outside the gene matches. This CDR3 is built from 19 residues. The CDR3 region has the DNA TGTGCCAGCAGTTTTCTTGTAACAGGGGCCAGAAGTAGCAATCAGCCCCAGCATTTT. Translation: CASSFLVTGARSSNQPQHF.

The genes are TRBV7-8 and TRBJ1-5, with unresolved D. Germline CDR1 and CDR2: SGHVS and FQNEAQ. The CDR3 spans 16 residues. Trimming stripped 4 bases from V and 4 bases from J, with 17 bases between. CDR3 bases: TGTGCCAGCAGCTCTCCCATAGACCCGGGGAATCAGCCCCAGCATTTT. Translation gives CASSSPIDPGNQPQHF. The complete variable domain, with remaining parts taken from reference TRBV7-8 and TRBJ1-5, reads GAGVSQSPRYKVAKRGQDVALRCDPISGHVSLFWYQQALGQGPEFLTYFQNEAQLDKSGLPSDRFFAERPEGSVSTLKIQRTQQEDSAVYLCASSSPIDPGNQPQHFGDGTRLSIL.

This clone has only one observation. The V and J genes are TRBV6-5 and TRBJ1-2, with 9 nucleotides matching TRBD1. Germline CDR1 and CDR2: MNHEY and SVGAGI. V was clipped by 5 bases and J by 2 bases; unmatched bases: 6. CDR3 length equals 15 residues. CDR3 loop: CASSRTGAGNYGYTF. The CDR3, as DNA: TGTGCCAGCAGTCGGACAGGGGCCGGCAACTATGGCTACACCTTC.

The chain combines TRBV28 with TRBJ1-2, with 9 bases identical to TRBD1. V lost 3 bases and J lost 8; bases outside the gene matches: 7. The V gene's germline CDR1 is MDHEN and CDR2 SYDVKM. The CDR3 covers 14 residues. This CDR3 reads CASSFRDRARGYTF. The CDR3 DNA follows: TGTGCCAGCAGTTTCCGGGACAGGGCTCGCGGCTACACCTTC.

The chain combines TRBV6-1 with TRBJ2-5; TRBD1 matches at 9 bases. The V gene's germline CDR1 is MNHNS and CDR2 SASEGT. V lost 6 bases to trimming and J lost 5 bases; unmatched junction nucleotides: 7. The CDR3 consists of 14 residues. CDR3 in amino acids: CASSRDRVRETQYF. The CDR3 nucleotides are TGTGCCAGCAGCCGGGACAGGGTTCGGGAGACCCAGTACTTC.

This chain joins TRBV5-1 and TRBJ1-6; 7 bases map to TRBD1. The V segment lost 4 bases and the J segment 5 bases; nucleotides outside the gene matches: 6. The CDR3 is 15 amino acids. Looked up from germline, CDR1 is SGHRS and CDR2 is YFSETQ. The CDR3 DNA reads as TGCGCCAGCAGCCCGGCGGGACAGAATAATTCACCCCTCCACTTT. Translating it yields CASSPAGQNNSPLHF.

There are a few counts of this clone. The CDR3 DNA reads TGTGCCTGGCAAAGGGACTCTTATGGCTACACCTTC. Its translation: CAWQRDSYGYTF. The chain is built from TRBV30 and TRBJ1-2, with D possibly being TRBD1 (5 bases). The CDR3 consists of 12 residues. V was trimmed by 5 bases and J by 5 bases, leaving 12 bases between them. The germline gives CDR1 GTSNPN, CDR2 SVGIG (reference sequence).

The chain combines TRBV27 with TRBJ1-1; the D gene is possibly TRBD1 (6 bases). The germline V gene has CDR1 MNHEY and CDR2 SMNVEV (reference sequence). Trimming took off 6 bases at V and 1 base at J, with 12 bases between the two ends. The CDR3 spans 14 residues. The CDR3 DNA is TGTGCCAGCAGATACCAGGGGTCGAACACTGAAGCTTTCTTT. It translates to CASRYQGSNTEAFF.

This clone was seen only once. The gene calls are TRBV2 and TRBJ2-1; the D is unclear. CDR1 is SNHLY, CDR2 FYNNEI, per germline. This CDR3 comprises 15 residues. V dropped 4 bases and J dropped 0 bases, with 10 bases sitting between them. The CDR3 sequence is CASSVWANSYNEQFF. The DNA for the CDR3 is TGTGCCAGCAGTGTCTGGGCAAACTCCTACAATGAGCAGTTCTTC.

This rearrangement joins TRBV7-9 to TRBJ1-6; 7 nucleotides match TRBD1. CDR1 SEHNR and CDR2 FQNEAQ come from the germline V gene (reference sequence). J gave up 5 bases and V 0 bases, and 4 bases lay outside the gene matches. CDR3 size: 16 residues. DNA for the CDR3: TGTGCCAGCAGCTTAGCCCCAGGGGGAAATAATTCACCCCTCCACTTT. This translates into CASSLAPGGNNSPLHF.

The chain employs TRBV9 and TRBJ2-2; D possibly corresponds to TRBD2 (5 bases). The germline gives CDR1 SGDLS, CDR2 YYNGEE. The CDR3 spans 14 residues. The ends were cut back, 7 bases at V and 0 bases at J, with 10 bases in the middle. The CDR3 DNA follows: TGTGCCAGCGAGCGGCCCCCGAACACCGGGGAGCTGTTTTTT. It is translated as CASERPPNTGELFF.

The chain uses TRBV28 and TRBJ2-5; 7 bases map to TRBD2. Germline trimming cut 3 bases from V and 1 base from J; bases unmatched to any gene: 5. CDR3 length: 15 residues. Germline V gives CDR1 MDHEN, CDR2 SYDVKM. CDR3 sequence: CASSFGGGFQETQYF. The CDR3 DNA sequence: TGTGCCAGCAGTTTCGGCGGGGGTTTCCAAGAGACCCAGTACTTC.

The genes are TRBV5-1 and TRBJ1-3, with D uncertain. V gave up 5 bases and J gave up 0 bases, with 12 bases separating them. The CDR3 sequence is 15 residues long. Per the germline V gene, CDR1 is SGHRS and CDR2 is YFSETQ. The CDR3 loop reads CASRIDRGSGNTIYF. DNA for the CDR3: TGCGCCAGCAGAATCGACCGGGGCTCTGGAAACACCATATATTTT.

The chain employs TRBV10-1 and TRBJ2-2; no definite D call. The CDR3 sequence is 13 residues long. The germline V gene has CDR1 WNHNN and CDR2 SYGVQD (reference sequence). V was pared by 6 bases and J by 5 bases, with 10 bases between. CDR3 coding DNA: TGCGCCAGCAGCCAAGTTGAGACCGGGGAGCTGTTTTTT. Translating gives CASSQVETGELFF.

The V call is TRBV15, the J call TRBJ2-1, with 8 bases fitting TRBD2. CDR1 and CDR2 (germline): LNHNV, YYDKDF (reference sequence). J gave up 8 bases and V 4 bases, and 13 bases lay outside the gene matches. The CDR3 runs 16 residues. The CDR3 region is CATSIPGLVPGHEQFF. CDR3 nucleotides: TGTGCCACCAGCATCCCGGGACTAGTGCCCGGCCATGAGCAGTTCTTC.